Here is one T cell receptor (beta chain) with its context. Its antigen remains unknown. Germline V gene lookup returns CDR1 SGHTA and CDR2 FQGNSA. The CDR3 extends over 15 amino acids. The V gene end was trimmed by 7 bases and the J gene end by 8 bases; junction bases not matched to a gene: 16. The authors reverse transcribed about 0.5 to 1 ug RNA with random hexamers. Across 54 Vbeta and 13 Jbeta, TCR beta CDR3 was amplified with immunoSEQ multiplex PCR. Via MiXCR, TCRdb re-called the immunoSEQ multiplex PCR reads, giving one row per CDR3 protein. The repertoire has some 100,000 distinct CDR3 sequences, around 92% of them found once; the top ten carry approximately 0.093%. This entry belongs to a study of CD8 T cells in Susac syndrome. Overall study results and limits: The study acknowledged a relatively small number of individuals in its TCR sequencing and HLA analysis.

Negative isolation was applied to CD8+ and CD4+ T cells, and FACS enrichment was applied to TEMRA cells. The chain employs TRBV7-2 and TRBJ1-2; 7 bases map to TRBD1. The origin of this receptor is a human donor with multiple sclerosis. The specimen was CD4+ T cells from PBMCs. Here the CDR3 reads CASNQHTGAGDGYTF. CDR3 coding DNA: TGTGCCAGCAACCAACACACAGGGGCCGGGGACGGCTACACCTTC.